The sequence of this TCR beta chain was determined in a study of PD-1 blockade in classical Hodgkin lymphoma. After autologous stem cell transplantation all patients relapsed, and prior brentuximab vedotin exposure differed between cohorts. Germline V CDR1 and CDR2: SGHVS, FNYEAQ. V lost 5 bases and J 2 bases, leaving 19 bases between the germline ends. The CDR3 loop spans 17 amino acids. Data came from immunoSEQ multiplex PCR; TCRdb stores just in-frame clones and leaves some out. Of about 21,000 clones listed, 74% are singletons. A word on this clone: Its antigen remains unknown.

Whole-study results and caveats: Relative to healthy donors, newly diagnosed patients reportedly had lower baseline TCR diversity, which was reported as lower still in relapsed/refractory patients. Prior to therapy, complete responders displayed diversity much like that of newly diagnosed patients.

The chain employs TRBV7-6 and TRBJ1-3; weak D call: TRBD1 (5 bases). The clonotype originates from a human donor with classical Hodgkin lymphoma. The sample consisted of peripheral blood mononuclear cells (PBMCs), taken at baseline. The CDR3 nucleotides read TGTGCCAGCAGCCCGCCACGGACCGGGACGCCTGGAAACACCATATATTTT. This gives the protein CASSPPRTGTPGNTIYF. Filled out from reference TRBV7-6 and TRBJ1-3, the complete variable domain reads GAGVSQSPRYKVTKRGQDVALRCDPISGHVSLYWYRQALGQGPEFLTYFNYEAQQDKSGLPNDRFSAERPEGSISTLTIQRTEQRDSAMYRCASSPPRTGTPGNTIYFGEGSWLTVV.